This T cell receptor (beta chain) was sequenced for a study of T cell changes during pregnancy in multiple sclerosis. This CDR3 contains 13 residues. This clone was counted a single time. TCRdb's table, derived via immunoSEQ multiplex PCR, lists solely in-frame clones and lacks some. This sample has some 45,000 clones, with around 90% found just once. The chain couples TRBV21-1 to TRBJ1-1; TRBD1 reflects the table's D call only, with no check against the DNA. TRBV21-1 is a known pseudogene. This sequence originates from a female donor with multiple sclerosis, enrolled in a pregnancy study. The specimen was CD4+ T cells from peripheral blood mononuclear cells, collected after pregnancy. CDR3 sequence reads: CASSTRTYKRAFF. Written as DNA, the CDR3 is TGTGCCAGCAGCACCCGGACATACAAGAGGGCTTTCTTT.